The 17 T cell receptor beta chains reported below all come from one sample, sequenced in a study of T-cell reconstitution after alpha-beta-depleted transplantation in children. A library of TCRbeta sequences, prepared with unique molecular identifiers, was generated. TCRdb reprocessed the PCR reads with MiXCR, giving one entry per CDR3 protein. Here the sample spans a few hundred thousand distinct CDR3 sequences, 25% to 30% being singletons. Sequencing used PBMCs, obtained before TCRalphabeta/CD19-depleted stem cell transplant. The receptor set was obtained from a boy under two years old with Wiskott-Aldrich syndrome, due to receive a stem cell transplant.

The chain recombines TRBV5-1 with TRBJ1-1, with a weak D call TRBD1 (5 bases). The germline CDR1 and CDR2 sequences are SGHRS and YFSETQ. The V end was cut by 2 bases, the J end by 7 bases, with 9 bases between. The CDR3 sequence is 12 residues long. The CDR3 bases are TGCGCCAGCAGCTTAACGGGGCATGAAGCTTTCTTT. It codes for CASSLTGHEAFF.

This clonotype was counted only a few times. The V gene is TRBV11-2, the J gene TRBJ2-1, with 12 bases that match TRBD1. The V segment lost 1 base and the J segment 15 bases; nucleotides outside the gene matches: 10. This CDR3 has 15 amino acids. Per germline, CDR1 SGHAT and CDR2 FQNNGV. The CDR3 sequence is CASSLGGTGGFGPFF. The CDR3 DNA reads as TGTGCCAGCAGCTTAGGCGGGACAGGGGGCTTTGGCCCGTTCTTC. The full variable domain, in which reference TRBV11-2 and TRBJ2-1 provide the parts outside the CDR3, is EAGVAQSPRYKIIEKRQSVAFWCNPISGHATLYWYQQILGQGPKLLIQFQNNGVVDDSQLPKDRFSAERLKGVDSTLKIQPAKLEDSAVYLCASSLGGTGGFGPFFGPGTRLTVL.

The chain uses TRBV5-1 and TRBJ2-5, with 10 bases identical to TRBD2. CDR3 length: 16 residues. V trimming: 4 bases; J trimming: 2 bases; junction bases outside the gene matches: 8. Germline V gene data show CDR1 as SGHRS and CDR2 as YFSETQ. DNA for the CDR3: TGCGCCAGCAGCCGGGAACTAGCGGGAACGCAAGAGACCCAGTACTTC. It translates to CASSRELAGTQETQYF.

A few counts support this clonotype. The chain is built from TRBV20-1 and TRBJ2-3; 7 bases line up with TRBD2. CDR1 is DFQATT and CDR2 is SNEGSKA in the germline V gene (reference sequence). This CDR3 contains 16 residues. J was trimmed by 2 bases and V by 3 bases; bases with no gene match: 11. The CDR3 nucleotides are TGCAGTGCTAGTAGCTCGACTAGCCGACTCACAGATACGCAGTATTTT. Translating gives CSASSSTSRLTDTQYF.

This clonotype showed up just a few times. The rearrangement uses TRBV5-1 and TRBJ2-1, with 9 bases identical to TRBD2. Per germline, CDR1 SGHRS and CDR2 YFSETQ. The V segment lost 0 bases and the J segment 6 bases; nucleotides outside the gene matches: 4. The CDR3 is made up of 15 amino acids. The CDR3 DNA follows: TGCGCCAGCAGCTTGGGCGGGAGGGCCAGCAATGAGCAGTTCTTC. This sequence encodes CASSLGGRASNEQFF. The whole variable domain, remainder taken from reference TRBV5-1 and TRBJ2-1, is KAGVTQTPRYLIKTRGQQVTLSCSPISGHRSVSWYQQTPGQGLQFLFEYFSETQRNKGNFPGRFSGRQFSNSRSEMNVSTLELGDSALYLCASSLGGRASNEQFFGPGTRLTVL.

This chain connects TRBV7-6 to TRBJ2-1; TRBD2 is a possible D gene (5 bases). CDR1 is SGHVS and CDR2 is FNYEAQ in the germline V gene. The V and J ends lost 1 base and 2 bases respectively, with 9 bases between them. This CDR3 has 15 residues. CDR3 DNA: TGTGCCAGCAGCTTAGTTGTGGGAGCCTACAATGAGCAGTTCTTC. This gives the protein CASSLVVGAYNEQFF.

This rearrangement joins TRBV7-6 to TRBJ2-5; 10 bases are a match to TRBD2. J gave up 3 bases and V 5 bases, and 15 bases lay outside the gene matches. The CDR3 sequence is 18 residues long. Germline V lookup: CDR1 SGHVS, CDR2 FNYEAQ. The CDR3 region is CASSPSPRTSGGEETQYF. The DNA for the CDR3 is TGTGCCAGCAGCCCCAGCCCACGGACTAGCGGAGGGGAAGAGACCCAGTACTTC.

This chain connects TRBV6-1 to TRBJ2-2, with D possibly TRBD1 on 6 matching bases. The germline V gene encodes CDR1 MNHNS and CDR2 SASEGT. The CDR3 loop spans 14 amino acids. V was pared by 5 bases and J by 8 bases, with 15 bases between. The CDR3 DNA sequence: TGTGCCAGCAGTCGCATACAGGGACCTGGGGAGCTGTTTTTT. Its protein product is CASSRIQGPGELFF.

The gene calls are TRBV28 and TRBJ1-3, with 9 bases aligning to TRBD1. This CDR3 is built from 15 residues. J lost 2 bases, V lost 6 bases, and 5 bases had no gene match. CDR1 is MDHEN, CDR2 SYDVKM, per germline. The CDR3 DNA follows: TGTGCCAGCAGCACAGGACAGGGGCCTGGAAACACCATATATTTT. Translated: CASSTGQGPGNTIYF.

The V call is TRBV5-1, the J call TRBJ2-3, with TRBD2 matching 9 bases. Germline V lookup: CDR1 SGHRS, CDR2 YFSETQ. CDR3 length: 18 residues. V lost 0 bases, J lost 5 bases, and 13 bases stayed unmatched. The DNA of the CDR3 is TGCGCCAGCAGCTTGGCCGGGATATCAGCGGGAGGAGTAGATACGCAGTATTTT. Translated, it gives CASSLAGISAGGVDTQYF.

The J gene is TRBJ2-3, the V gene TRBV27; TRBD2 matches at 7 bases. Germline CDR1 MNHEY, CDR2 SMNVEV (reference sequence). This CDR3 is built from 15 residues. The trim removed 3 bases at V and 3 bases at J, leaving 6 bases unmatched. The CDR3 coding sequence is TGTGCCAGCAGTTTCCAGCGGGATTGGACAGATACGCAGTATTTT. It yields the protein CASSFQRDWTDTQYF.

This clonotype appeared a few times. In nucleotides, the CDR3 is TGCGCCAGCACGATAGCGGAGGGCTTCCCCTACAATGAGCAGTTCTTC. Protein sequence: CASTIAEGFPYNEQFF. V usage is TRBV5-1 and J usage is TRBJ2-1, with D perhaps matching TRBD2 (6 bases). The germline CDR1 and CDR2 sequences are SGHRS and YFSETQ. The CDR3 sequence is 16 residues long. Trimming cost V 6 bases and J 2 bases, with 18 bases left between them.

This sequence joins TRBV24-1 and TRBJ2-7, with D possibly matching TRBD2 (5 bases). CDR1 is KGHDR and CDR2 is SFDVKD in the germline V gene. V was trimmed by 12 bases and J by 5 bases, leaving 28 bases between them. This CDR3 is built from 16 residues. The CDR3 loop is CAPLLRANIGSHEQYF. The CDR3 DNA follows: TGTGCCCCCTTGCTCCGGGCCAACATTGGGAGCCACGAGCAGTACTTC.

The rearrangement joins TRBV20-1 to TRBJ2-7, with 8 bases lining up with TRBD1. From germline, CDR1 is DFQATT and CDR2 SNEGSKA (reference sequence). Trimming cost V 1 base and J 5 bases; bases outside gene matches: 1. The CDR3 runs 12 residues. The DNA for the CDR3 is TGCAGTGCTAGAGCGGACAGGGACGAGCAGTACTTC. This translates into CSARADRDEQYF.

This clonotype turned up a few times. This chain joins TRBV15 and TRBJ2-1; D remains ambiguous. Germline values: CDR1 LNHNV, CDR2 YYDKDF (reference sequence). This CDR3 has 13 residues. V lost 0 bases, J lost 3 bases, and 3 bases lay in between. The CDR3 protein is CATSRDGYNEQFF. CDR3 nucleotide sequence: TGTGCCACCAGCAGAGACGGCTACAATGAGCAGTTCTTC.

This clonotype was recorded at least ten times. This chain uses TRBV20-1 with TRBJ2-7; 7 nucleotides agree with TRBD2. CDR1 is DFQATT, CDR2 SNEGSKA, per germline (reference sequence). This CDR3 spans 13 amino acids. The V segment lost 4 bases and the J segment 3 bases; nucleotides outside the gene matches: 6. This CDR3 is CSANGGSIYEQYF. The CDR3 DNA is TGCAGTGCTAATGGCGGGAGTATCTACGAGCAGTACTTC.

Points on this clonotype: A read error may account for a junction end that differs from germline. CDR3 nucleotide sequence: TGTGCCACCGGTGATTATGAGGGGCAGCAGTTCTTC. Translated: CATGDYEGQQFF. The chain recombines TRBV24-1 with TRBJ2-1; perhaps D is TRBD1 or TRBD2 (5 bases each). In germline, CDR1 is KGHDR, CDR2 SFDVKD. The CDR3 runs to 12 residues.